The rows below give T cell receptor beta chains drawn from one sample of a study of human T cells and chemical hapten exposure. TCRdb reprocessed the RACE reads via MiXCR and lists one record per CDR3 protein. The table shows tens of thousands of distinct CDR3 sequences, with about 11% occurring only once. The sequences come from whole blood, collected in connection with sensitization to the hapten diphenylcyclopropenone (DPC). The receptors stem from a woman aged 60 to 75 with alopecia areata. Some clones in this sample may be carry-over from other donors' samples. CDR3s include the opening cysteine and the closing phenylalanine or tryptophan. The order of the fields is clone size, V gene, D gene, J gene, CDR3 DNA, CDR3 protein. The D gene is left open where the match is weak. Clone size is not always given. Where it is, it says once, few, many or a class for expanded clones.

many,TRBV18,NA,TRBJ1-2,TGTGCCAGCTCACCGGACAGCGTCTATGGCTACACCTTC,CASSPDSVYGYTF
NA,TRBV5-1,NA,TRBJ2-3,TGCGCCAGCAGCCCCCACGGGACTTCTAGCACAGATACGCAGTATTTT,CASSPHGTSSTDTQYF
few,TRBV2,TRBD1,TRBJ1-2,TGTGCCAGCAGTGAATTTAGAGTGACAGGGAACTATGGCTACACCTTC,CASSEFRVTGNYGYTF
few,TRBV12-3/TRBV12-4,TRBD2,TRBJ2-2,TGTGCCAACAGTGCGTTTAGCGGGTTCGACACCGGGGAGCTGTTTTTT,CANSAFSGFDTGELFF
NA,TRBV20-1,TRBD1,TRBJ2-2,TGCAGTGCTAGAGCGAGGGGGTCGACAGGGACCGGGGAGCTGTTTTTT,CSARARGSTGTGELFF
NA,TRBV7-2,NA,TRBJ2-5,TGTGCCAGCAGCCCAGGGGTCCGCGAGACCCAGTACTTC,CASSPGVRETQYF
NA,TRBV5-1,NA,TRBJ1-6,TGCGCCAGCAGACAGGACAGCTCCTATAATTCACCCCTCCACTTT,CASRQDSSYNSPLHF
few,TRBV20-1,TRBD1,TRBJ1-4,TGCAGTGCTAGAGCGACGACAGGGGGAACTAATGAAAAACTGTTTTTT,CSARATTGGTNEKLFF
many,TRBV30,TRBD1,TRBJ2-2,TGTGCCTGGAGCGTTACAGGGGTTTCAGGGGAGCTGTTTTTT,CAWSVTGVSGELFF
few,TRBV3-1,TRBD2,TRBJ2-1,TGTGCCAGCAGCCAAGGTCTAGCGGGGAGAAATGAGCAGTTCTTC,CASSQGLAGRNEQFF
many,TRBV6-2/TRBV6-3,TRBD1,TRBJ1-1,TGTGCCAGCAGTTACTTAGCAGGGGGCCGGGATCTTGAAGCTTTCTTT,CASSYLAGGRDLEAFF
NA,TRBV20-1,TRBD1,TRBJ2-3,TGCAGTGCTCCCCGGGACAGGGGCACAGATACGCAGTATTTT,CSAPRDRGTDTQYF
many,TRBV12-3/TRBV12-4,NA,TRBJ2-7,TGTGCCAGCAGTTTAAGTGGGGGGCGCGAGCAGTACTTC,CASSLSGGREQYF
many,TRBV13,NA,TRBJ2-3,TGTGCCAGCAGCAGCCGGGACATCCGCACAGATACGCAGTATTTT,CASSSRDIRTDTQYF
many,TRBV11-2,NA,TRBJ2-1,TGTGCCAGCAGCCTGACAGACTACAATGAGCAGTTCTTC,CASSLTDYNEQFF
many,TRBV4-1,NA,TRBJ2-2,TGCGCCAGCAGCCAACCGAACACCGGGGAGCTGTTTTTT,CASSQPNTGELFF
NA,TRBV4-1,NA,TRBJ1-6,TGCGCCAGCAGCCAAGCCTCGTGGGGGGTTGATAATTCACCCCTCCACTTT,CASSQASWGVDNSPLHF
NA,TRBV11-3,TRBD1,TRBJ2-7,TGTGCCAGCAGCCAGCGCGGACAGGGAGACTACGAGCAGTACTTC,CASSQRGQGDYEQYF
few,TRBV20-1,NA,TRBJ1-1,TGCAGTGCTAGCGAGTCATACAACACTGAAGCTTTCTTT,CSASESYNTEAFF
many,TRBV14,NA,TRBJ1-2,TGTGCCAGCAGCCGGGCCGGTATAAGTGGCTACACCTTC,CASSRAGISGYTF
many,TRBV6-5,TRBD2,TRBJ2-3,TGTGCCAGCAGTTATAGCGGGGGCACAGATACGCAGTATTTT,CASSYSGGTDTQYF
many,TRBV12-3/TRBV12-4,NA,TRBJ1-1,TGTGCCAGAGGACAGAAATCTGAAGCTTTCTTT,CARGQKSEAFF
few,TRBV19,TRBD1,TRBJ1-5,TGTGCCAGTAGTAACTTACGACAGGGGGCTAGCAATCAGCCCCAGCATTTT,CASSNLRQGASNQPQHF
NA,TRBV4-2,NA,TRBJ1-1,TGTGCCAGCAGCCAAGAAGGGGTCCAAGCTTTCTTT,CASSQEGVQAFF
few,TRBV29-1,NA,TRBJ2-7,TGCAGCGCCGGTCTTCCGGGTTTTAGCGAGCAGTACTTC,CSAGLPGFSEQYF
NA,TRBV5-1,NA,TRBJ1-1,TGCGCCAGCAGCTTCAGGTCCTTATCTTCGGAAATTGAAGCTTTCTTT,CASSFRSLSSEIEAFF
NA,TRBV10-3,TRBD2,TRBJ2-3,TGTGCCATCAGCGGGGGGGATTCAGATACGCAGTATTTT,CAISGGDSDTQYF
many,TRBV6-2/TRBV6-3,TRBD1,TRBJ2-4,TGTGCCAGCAGTCTGGGACAGGGGATCCAAAACATTCAGTACTTC,CASSLGQGIQNIQYF
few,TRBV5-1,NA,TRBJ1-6,TGCGCCAGCAGCTTGGACCCCCTTTCGGATTCACCCCTCCACTTT,CASSLDPLSDSPLHF
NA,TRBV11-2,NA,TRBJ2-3,TGTGCCAGCAGCTTTCCTGCAGATACGCAGTATTTT,CASSFPADTQYF
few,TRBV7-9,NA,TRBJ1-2,TGTGCCAGCAGCTTAGTGGGGGACTATGGCTACACCTTC,CASSLVGDYGYTF
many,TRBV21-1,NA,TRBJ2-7,TGTGCCAGCAGCCGACGACTAGCGAACTCCTACGAGCAGTACTTC,CASSRRLANSYEQYF
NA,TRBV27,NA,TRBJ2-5,TGTGCCAGCAGTTCGCTAGGTCGAGAGACCCAGTACTTC,CASSSLGRETQYF
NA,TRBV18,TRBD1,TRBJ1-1,TGTGCCAGCTCAGCCAGGGGGGCCATGAACACTGAAGCTTTCTTT,CASSARGAMNTEAFF
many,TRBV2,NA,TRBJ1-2,TGTGCCAGCAGTGAATCCGCAAATATCTATGGCTACACCTTC,CASSESANIYGYTF
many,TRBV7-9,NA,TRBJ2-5,TGTGCCAGCAGCTTTCCCGGGAGACAAGAGACCCAGTACTTC,CASSFPGRQETQYF
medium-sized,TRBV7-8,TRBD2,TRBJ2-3,TGTGCCAGCAGCTTAGTGAGCGGGGGTGCCTCCGATACGCAGTATTTT,CASSLVSGGASDTQYF